The clone carrying this T cell receptor (beta chain) has only one observation. The entry originates in a study of blood T cell repertoires in COVID-19. Study overall: COVID-19 samples from acute and convalescent phases originated in the United States, Italy and Spain. From T cells, B-cell-depleted T cells, or PBMCs came the material, which was cDNA or gDNA.

The authors' processing: Estimation of nucleated cell counts relied on the amplification of reference gene primers. The method was immunoSEQ multiplex PCR; TCRdb's version includes in-frame clones alone and lacks a portion of them. The V and J calls and clone size are taken from that table; D and trimming were inferred from the DNA. The sample consists of about 67,000 clones, around 88% of them appearing once. CDR3 length equals 14 residues. The germline V gene has CDR1 SGHRS and CDR2 YFSETQ. V dropped 4 bases and J dropped 7; count of bases not matched to a gene: 9. Sequencing was carried out using peripheral blood. The sequence derives from an elderly woman with acute or convalescent COVID-19. The chain links TRBV5-1 to TRBJ2-7, with TRBD1 matching 9 bases. The CDR3 bases are TGCGCCAGCAGCGATTCAACAGGGGGCGGTGAGCAGTACTTC. Translation gives CASSDSTGGGEQYF.